The rows below give T cell receptor beta chains drawn from one sample of a study of beta chain features in type 1 diabetes. The protocol was immunoSEQ multiplex PCR, while the TCRdb copy is restricted to in-frame clones and leaves out a portion. The sample yields roughly 170,000 clones, approximately 13% seen once. The sequencing sample was made of central memory CD4+ T cells from blood. These receptor sequences come from a woman under 30 in good health. The CDR3 runs from the conserved cysteine through the conserved F or W. D genes are given only for firm matches. Clone size is not always given. Where it is, it says once, few, many or a class for expanded clones.

J	V	D	length	size	CDR3	DNA
TRBJ2-7	TRBV18	NA	11	few	CASSVAYEQYF	TGTGCCAGCTCAGTCGCCTACGAGCAGTACTTC
TRBJ2-5	TRBV11-3	TRBD2	14	few	CASTLAGVGETQYF	TGTGCCAGCACCCTAGCGGGAGTGGGAGAGACCCAGTACTTC
TRBJ1-5	TRBV29-1	NA	14	few	CSAVTGFGNQPQHF	TGCAGCGCCGTAACAGGGTTTGGCAATCAGCCCCAGCATTTT
TRBJ2-1	TRBV10-3	NA	13	few	CAISGDSLQGQFF	TGTGCCATCAGTGGCGACAGCCTTCAGGGGCAGTTCTTC
TRBJ1-5	TRBV19	NA	13	NA	CASTVQGGQPQHF	TGTGCCAGTACGGTCCAGGGAGGTCAGCCCCAGCATTTT
TRBJ1-4	TRBV4-3	TRBD1	14	NA	CASSQASTGVPLFF	TGCGCCAGCAGCCAAGCGTCGACAGGGGTTCCGCTGTTTTTT
TRBJ2-7	TRBV6-1	TRBD1	14	NA	CASMARQGNYEQYF	TGTGCCAGCATGGCGAGACAGGGGAACTACGAGCAGTACTTC
TRBJ1-2	TRBV7-2	NA	14	NA	CASSLTGLGVGYTF	TGTGCCAGCAGCTTAACAGGGTTAGGGGTTGGCTACACCTTC
TRBJ2-7	TRBV28	NA	13	NA	CASRTTGGYEQYF	TGTGCCAGCAGAACGACAGGCGGCTACGAGCAGTACTTC
TRBJ2-3	TRBV6-5	NA	14	NA	CASSPRRLTDTQYF	TGTGCCAGCAGTCCCCGTCGGTTGACAGATACGCAGTATTTT
TRBJ1-5	TRBV7-9	TRBD1	15	many	CASSYRGGRNQPQHF	TGTGCCAGCAGCTACAGGGGTGGCAGGAATCAGCCCCAGCATTTT
TRBJ1-2	TRBV2	TRBD1	15	few	CASSFQKDRAYGYTF	TGTGCCAGCAGTTTCCAAAAAGACAGGGCCTATGGCTACACCTTC
TRBJ1-2	TRBV30	NA	13	NA	CAWSVGRDYGYTF	TGTGCCTGGAGTGTAGGCAGGGATTATGGCTACACCTTC
TRBJ2-2	TRBV4-2	TRBD1	14	NA	CASRRQGGTGELFF	TGTGCCAGCAGAAGACAGGGGGGCACCGGGGAGCTGTTTTTT
TRBJ1-4	TRBV30	NA	14	NA	CAWTPQLDGGKLFF	TGTGCCTGGACTCCCCAGCTCGACGGAGGAAAACTGTTTTTT
TRBJ1-1	TRBV7-2	NA	18	NA	CASSQIPHRVRPNTEAFF	TGTGCCAGCAGCCAAATTCCCCACAGGGTACGCCCGAACACTGAAGCTTTCTTT
TRBJ1-1	TRBV15	NA	13	many	CATSRAGTGAAFF	TGTGCCACCAGCAGAGCCGGAACTGGGGCAGCTTTCTTT
TRBJ2-1	TRBV4-2	TRBD1	14	NA	CASSADRGRNEQFF	TGTGCCAGCAGCGCGGACAGGGGGCGAAATGAGCAGTTCTTC
TRBJ1-5	TRBV18	NA	13	NA	CASSQGQNQPQHF	TGTGCCAGCTCGCAGGGACAAAATCAGCCCCAGCATTTT
TRBJ1-1	TRBV30	NA	14	few	CAWSQQGSSTEAFF	TGTGCCTGGAGTCAACAGGGATCTAGCACTGAAGCTTTCTTT
TRBJ1-2	TRBV11-2	TRBD1	16	NA	CASSFDRGGETGGYTF	TGTGCCAGCAGCTTTGACAGGGGAGGGGAAACCGGTGGCTACACCTTC
TRBJ2-1	TRBV30	TRBD1	13	many	CAWSQTGAEEQFF	TGTGCCTGGAGCCAGACAGGGGCCGAGGAGCAGTTCTTC
TRBJ2-4	TRBV15	NA	16	NA	CATGDRPLLAKNIQYF	TGTGCCACGGGCGACAGGCCCTTACTAGCCAAAAACATTCAGTACTTC
TRBJ1-1	TRBV18	TRBD1	16	few	CASSSDDRGLFTEAFF	TGTGCCAGCTCATCGGACGACAGGGGGCTTTTCACTGAAGCTTTCTTT
TRBJ2-5	TRBV5-1	NA	15	few	CASSLAGQGQETQYF	TGCGCCAGCAGCTTGGCCGGTCAGGGCCAAGAGACCCAGTACTTC
TRBJ1-1	TRBV30	NA	11	NA	CAWREQIEAFF	TGTGCCTGGAGGGAACAGATTGAAGCTTTCTTT
TRBJ1-2	TRBV28	TRBD1	14	NA	CASSSGTGGGGYTF	TGTGCCAGCAGTTCTGGGACAGGGGGAGGTGGCTACACCTTC
TRBJ1-5	TRBV4-3	NA	14	many	CASSQDPLKQPQHF	TGCGCCAGCAGCCAAGATCCTCTTAAACAGCCCCAGCATTTT
TRBJ2-3	TRBV29-1	TRBD1	16	few	CSVETTGTGNTDTQYF	TGCAGCGTGGAGACGACCGGGACAGGGAACACAGATACGCAGTATTTT
TRBJ2-7	TRBV5-6	TRBD2	16	few	CASSLGLAGVPYEQYF	TGTGCCAGCAGCTTGGGACTAGCGGGAGTCCCCTACGAGCAGTACTTC
TRBJ2-2	TRBV7-3	NA	16	NA	CASSLTNQMNTGELFF	TGTGCCAGCAGCTTAACCAACCAGATGAACACCGGGGAGCTGTTTTTT
TRBJ2-1	TRBV7-9	TRBD2	15	NA	CASSLFSGSYNEQFF	TGTGCCAGCAGCTTATTCAGCGGGAGCTACAATGAGCAGTTCTTC
TRBJ1-1	TRBV27	NA	15	few	CASSLAAGGNTEAFF	TGTGCCAGCAGTTTAGCAGCCGGAGGGAACACTGAAGCTTTCTTT